The source of this TCR beta chain is a study of cytomegalovirus exposure and HLA in healthy donors. PCR primers comprised 60 Vbeta and 13 Jbeta primers. Using immunoSEQ multiplex PCR, the repertoire was profiled, and TCRdb retains in-frame clones only, with some absent. Of fewer than 150,000 clones detected, about 78% appear once; the ten largest clones hold approximately 6.2%. This CDR3 is 15 amino acids long. With 0 bases removed from V and 4 bases from J, the gap between germline ends came to 16 bases. Germline V gene sequence: CDR1 GTSNPN, CDR2 SVGIG (reference sequence). The chain combines TRBV30 with TRBJ2-7; perhaps TRBD2 as D (5 bases). Source material: PBMCs. This TCR derives from a man between 40 and 49 years old in good health and CMV-seropositive. The CDR3, as DNA: TGTGCCTGGAGTGTCTCATCCAGCGGATCGTACGAGCAGTACTTC. This sequence encodes CAWSVSSSGSYEQYF.